This entry lists 2 T cell receptor beta chains sequenced from one sample in a study of cytomegalovirus exposure and HLA in healthy donors. The PCR made use of 60 Vbeta and 13 Jbeta primers. The protocol was immunoSEQ multiplex PCR, while the TCRdb copy is restricted to in-frame clones and leaves out a portion. The table includes a few hundred thousand clones, around nine tenths detected once. Sequencing was done on a sample of PBMCs. Receptors originate from a young woman in good health and CMV-seronegative.

This clone was found once. The genes are TRBV14 and TRBJ2-7; 8 bases are shared with TRBD1. The CDR3 consists of 16 residues. V dropped 1 base and J dropped 4; count of bases not matched to a gene: 9. The germline gives CDR1 SGHDN, CDR2 FVKESK. The CDR3 sequence is CASSQVDRGASYEQYF. The CDR3 DNA is TGTGCCAGCAGCCAAGTAGACAGGGGTGCCTCTTACGAGCAGTACTTC.

The chain recombines TRBV11-3 with TRBJ2-7; weak D call: TRBD1 (6 bases). Germline CDR1 is SGHNT and CDR2 is YENEEA. The V and J ends lost 0 bases and 2 bases respectively, with 8 bases between them. There are 14 residues in the CDR3. The CDR3 reads CASSLDQGTYEQYF. The DNA of the CDR3 is TGTGCCAGCAGCTTAGACCAGGGGACCTACGAGCAGTACTTC.